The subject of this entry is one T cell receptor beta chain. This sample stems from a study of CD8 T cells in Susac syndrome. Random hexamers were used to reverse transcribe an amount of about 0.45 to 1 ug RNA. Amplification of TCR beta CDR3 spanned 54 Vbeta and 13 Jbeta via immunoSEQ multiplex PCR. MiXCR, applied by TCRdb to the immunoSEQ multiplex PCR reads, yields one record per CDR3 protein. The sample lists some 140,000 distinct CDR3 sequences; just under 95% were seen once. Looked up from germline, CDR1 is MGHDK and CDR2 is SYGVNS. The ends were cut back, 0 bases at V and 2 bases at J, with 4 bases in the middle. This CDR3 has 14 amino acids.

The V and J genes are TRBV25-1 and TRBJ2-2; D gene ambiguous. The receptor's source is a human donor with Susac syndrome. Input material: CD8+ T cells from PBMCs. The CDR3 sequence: CASSEYGNTGELFF. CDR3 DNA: TGTGCCAGCAGTGAATATGGTAACACCGGGGAGCTGTTTTTT.